A single sample gave rise to the 13 T cell receptor beta chains below, sequenced in a study of T cells in Graves' hyperthyroidism and ophthalmopathy. TCR beta CDR3 sequences were amplified from RNA transcripts. HTBI primers were the set used in a first-round RT-PCR of the TCR CDR3. TCRdb called the multiplex PCR reads again in MiXCR, with one record for every CDR3 protein. The sample includes approximately 700,000 distinct CDR3 sequences, over 40% seen only once; the top ten take less than 9%. Material for sequencing was peripheral blood or thyroid tissue (not recorded which). The receptors stem from an adult man with Graves' disease, either hyperthyroidism or ophthalmopathy (not recorded which).

This clonotype was detected only a few times. The CDR3 sequence: CATSEAFGGGASTGELFF. The CDR3 nucleotides are TGTGCCACCAGTGAGGCCTTTGGAGGGGGCGCGAGCACCGGGGAGCTGTTTTTT. The chain recombines TRBV24-1 with TRBJ2-2; TRBD1 is a possible D gene (7 bases). The CDR3 covers 18 residues. With 4 bases removed from V and 4 bases from J, the gap between germline ends came to 21 bases. Germline loops: CDR1 KGHDR, CDR2 SFDVKD.

This clonotype has more than one count but fewer than ten. This sequence joins TRBV7-9 and TRBJ1-2, with D unresolved. Germline CDR1 is SEHNR and CDR2 is FQNEAQ (reference sequence). The CDR3 is 15 amino acids. The V end lost 5 bases, the J end lost 5 bases, and 18 bases lay between the germline ends. In DNA form, the CDR3 reads TGTGCCAGCAGCCTGAGGTCGCCAGGCAGTTATGGCTACACCTTC. It translates to CASSLRSPGSYGYTF.

Worth noting for this clonotype: One junction end disagrees with the germline gene, perhaps due to a read error. This chain connects TRBV7-8 to TRBJ1-1; 7 nucleotides line up with TRBD1. The CDR3 length is 15 residues. Germline-derived CDR1 and CDR2 are SGHVS and FQNEAQ. In DNA form, the CDR3 reads TGCGCCAGCGAATCAATACAGGGGCTGAACACTGAAGCTTTCTTT. Its translation: CASESIQGLNTEAFF.

This clonotype was recorded at least ten times. The rearrangement joins TRBV7-9 to TRBJ1-6, with a tentative D call TRBD1 (6 bases). Germline V gene lookup returns CDR1 SEHNR and CDR2 FQNEAQ (reference sequence). The CDR3 runs 15 residues. Trimming shortened V by 5 bases and J by 10 bases, and 18 bases separated the two germline ends. CDR3 residues: CASSGRGGVNSPLHF. The CDR3 DNA follows: TGTGCCAGCAGCGGAAGAGGGGGAGTCAACTCACCCCTCCACTTT.

The sample holds many counts of this clonotype. The rearrangement links TRBV2 to TRBJ1-1; 7 bases agree with TRBD1. The CDR3 spans 14 residues. CDR1 SNHLY and CDR2 FYNNEI come from the germline V gene. Trimming took 4 bases from V and 1 from J; bases not matched to a gene: 3. CDR3 coding DNA: TGTGCCAGCAGTGGCAGGGGGGGGAACACTGAAGCTTTCTTT. It encodes CASSGRGGNTEAFF.

This clonotype was detected ten times or more. V is TRBV9 and J is TRBJ1-1; D is uncertain. V dropped 4 bases and J dropped 7 bases, with 5 bases sitting between them. CDR1 is SGDLS, CDR2 YYNGEE, per germline. The CDR3 has 10 amino acids. CDR3 sequence: CASSPREAFF. The CDR3 DNA is TGTGCCAGCAGCCCGCGTGAAGCTTTCTTT.

This clonotype was detected many times. This rearrangement joins TRBV7-7 to TRBJ1-4; perhaps TRBD1 as D (6 bases). Germline values: CDR1 SSHAT, CDR2 FNYEAQ (reference sequence). The CDR3 length is 15 residues. The V end lost 5 bases, the J end lost 8 bases, and 18 bases lay between the germline ends. CDR3 residues: CASSPSLGAGEKLFF. The CDR3 DNA is TGTGCCAGCAGCCCCTCCCTGGGGGCAGGAGAAAAACTGTTTTTT. Complete variable domain (other parts from reference TRBV7-7 and TRBJ1-4): GAGVSQSPRYKVTKRGQDVTLRCDPISSHATLYWYQQALGQGPEFLTYFNYEAQPDKSGLPSDRFSAERPEGSISTLTIQRTEQRDSAMYRCASSPSLGAGEKLFFGSGTQLSVL.

This clonotype showed up many times. The chain links TRBV7-3 to TRBJ2-5; TRBD2 aligns across 8 bases. The junction had 10 bases not matched to a gene; V was cut back by 6 bases and J by 7 bases. The CDR3 has 14 amino acids. Germline V gene sequence: CDR1 SGHTA, CDR2 FQGTGA. The CDR3 is CASSEAGGGGTQYF. In DNA, the CDR3 is TGTGCCAGCAGTGAGGCGGGAGGTGGTGGGACCCAGTACTTC.

This clonotype was found many times. The chain recombines TRBV6-5 with TRBJ2-5; a possible D gene is TRBD2 (6 bases). In germline, CDR1 is MNHEY, CDR2 SVGAGI. Trimming pared 6 bases from V and 5 bases from J, leaving 10 bases between. The CDR3 covers 12 residues. The CDR3 DNA reads as TGTGCCAGCAGCCGACTAGGGGAGACCCAGTACTTC. Translated, it gives CASSRLGETQYF.

This clonotype has a handful of counts. The CDR3 does not close with the conserved phenylalanine or tryptophan, likely indicating a read error. The DNA is left out, because the CDR3 cannot be placed on it with certainty; the CDR3 is given as TCRdb lists it. The chain combines TRBV15 with TRBJ1-4. The CDR3 length equals 8 residues, ends included. CDR1 is LNHNV and CDR2 is YYDKDF in the germline V gene (reference sequence). CDR3 sequence: CATSRDGL.

This clonotype was recorded at least ten times. The chain uses TRBV2 and TRBJ1-1, with D uncertain. The germline gives CDR1 SNHLY, CDR2 FYNNEI. This CDR3 contains 13 residues. The V end was cut by 4 bases, the J end by 4 bases, with 10 bases between. CDR3 loop: CASSVRHVTEAFF. In nucleotides, the CDR3 is TGTGCCAGCAGTGTCCGGCATGTCACTGAAGCTTTCTTT.

This clonotype has just a few counts. V and J are TRBV4-1 and TRBJ1-2; D is perhaps TRBD1 (5 bases). The CDR3 consists of 12 residues. In germline, CDR1 is MGHRA, CDR2 YSYEKL. V lost 8 bases, J lost 7 bases, and 14 bases lay in between. The CDR3 protein is CASGQGSRGYTF. Here the CDR3 DNA reads TGCGCCAGCGGGCAGGGTTCGCGTGGCTACACCTTC.

This clonotype was counted at least ten times. This chain joins TRBV7-2 and TRBJ1-3; D is uncertain. Deletions cut 8 bases from V and 0 bases from J, with 11 bases between. The V gene's germline CDR1 is SGHTA and CDR2 FQGNSA. The CDR3 is 14 residues long. The CDR3 nucleotides read TGTGCCAGCGGGCAGTCTCACTCTGGAAACACCATATATTTT. The encoded protein is CASGQSHSGNTIYF.